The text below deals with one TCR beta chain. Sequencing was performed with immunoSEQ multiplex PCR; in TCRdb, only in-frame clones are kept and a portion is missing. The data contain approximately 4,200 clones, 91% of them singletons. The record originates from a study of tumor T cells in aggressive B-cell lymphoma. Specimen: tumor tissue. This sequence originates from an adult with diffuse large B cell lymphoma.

CDR3 in amino acids: CASSLVTGYGSNQPQHF. Here the CDR3 DNA reads TGCGCCAGCAGCTTGGTGACAGGGTACGGTAGCAATCAGCCCCAGCATTTT. This chain connects TRBV5-1 to TRBJ1-5; 7 bases match TRBD1. The V and J ends lost 0 bases and 0 bases, in that order; junction bases with no gene match: 6. Germline values: CDR1 SGHRS, CDR2 YFSETQ. CDR3 length equals 17 residues.